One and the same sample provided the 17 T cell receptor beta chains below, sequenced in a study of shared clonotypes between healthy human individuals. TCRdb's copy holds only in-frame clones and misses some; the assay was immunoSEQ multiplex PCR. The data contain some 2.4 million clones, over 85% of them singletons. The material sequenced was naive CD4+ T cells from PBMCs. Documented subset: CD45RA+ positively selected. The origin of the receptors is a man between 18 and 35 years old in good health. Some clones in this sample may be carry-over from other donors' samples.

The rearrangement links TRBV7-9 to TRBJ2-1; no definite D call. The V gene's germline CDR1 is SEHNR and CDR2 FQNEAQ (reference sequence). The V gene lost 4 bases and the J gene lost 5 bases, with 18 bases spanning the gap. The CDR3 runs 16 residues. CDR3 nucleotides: TGTGCCAGCAGCTCATTCCTACGGTCACAGCACAATGAGCAGTTCTTC. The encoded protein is CASSSFLRSQHNEQFF.

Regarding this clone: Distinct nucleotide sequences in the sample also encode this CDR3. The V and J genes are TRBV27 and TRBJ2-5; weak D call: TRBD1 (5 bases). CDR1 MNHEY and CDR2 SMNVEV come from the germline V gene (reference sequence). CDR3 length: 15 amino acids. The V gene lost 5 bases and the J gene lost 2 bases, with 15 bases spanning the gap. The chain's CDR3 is CASSPEGQGQETQYF. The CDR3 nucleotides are TGTGCCAGCAGTCCCGAAGGGCAGGGACAAGAGACCCAGTACTTC.

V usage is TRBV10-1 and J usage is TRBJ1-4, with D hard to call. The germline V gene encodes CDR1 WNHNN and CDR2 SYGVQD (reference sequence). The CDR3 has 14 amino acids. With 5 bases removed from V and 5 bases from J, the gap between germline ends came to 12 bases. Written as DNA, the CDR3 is TGCGCCAGCAGTCGCGCCAAGACGAATGAAAAACTGTTTTTT. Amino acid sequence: CASSRAKTNEKLFF.

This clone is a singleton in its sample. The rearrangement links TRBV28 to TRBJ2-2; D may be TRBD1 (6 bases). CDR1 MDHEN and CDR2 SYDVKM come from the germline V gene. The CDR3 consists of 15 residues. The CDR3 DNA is TGTGCTGCCAGCACACGACAGGCAAACACCGGGGAGCTGTTTTTT. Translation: CAASTRQANTGELFF.

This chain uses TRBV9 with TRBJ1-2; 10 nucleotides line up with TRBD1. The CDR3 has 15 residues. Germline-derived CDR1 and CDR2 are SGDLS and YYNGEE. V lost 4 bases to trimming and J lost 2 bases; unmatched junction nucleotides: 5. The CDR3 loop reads CASSLVGQGNYGYTF. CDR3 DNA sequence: TGTGCCAGCAGCCTAGTGGGACAGGGGAACTATGGCTACACCTTC.

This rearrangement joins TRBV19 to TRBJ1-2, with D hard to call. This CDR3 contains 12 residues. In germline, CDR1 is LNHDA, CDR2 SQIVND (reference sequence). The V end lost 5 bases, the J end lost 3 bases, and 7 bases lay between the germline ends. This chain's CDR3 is CASSRAYYGYTF. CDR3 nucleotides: TGTGCCAGTAGTCGGGCCTACTATGGCTACACCTTC.

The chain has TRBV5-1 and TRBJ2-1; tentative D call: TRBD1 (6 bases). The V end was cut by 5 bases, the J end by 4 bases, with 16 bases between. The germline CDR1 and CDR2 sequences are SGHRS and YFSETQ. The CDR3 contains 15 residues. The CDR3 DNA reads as TGCGCCAGCAGTCCCGGGCCAGGGGCGTACAATGAGCAGTTCTTC. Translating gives CASSPGPGAYNEQFF.

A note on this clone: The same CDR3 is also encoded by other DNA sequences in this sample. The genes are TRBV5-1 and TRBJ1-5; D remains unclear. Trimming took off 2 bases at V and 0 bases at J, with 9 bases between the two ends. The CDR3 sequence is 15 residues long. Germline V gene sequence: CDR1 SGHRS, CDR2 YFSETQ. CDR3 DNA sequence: TGCGCCAGCAGCTTAGCGGGAAATAGCAATCAGCCCCAGCATTTT. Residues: CASSLAGNSNQPQHF.

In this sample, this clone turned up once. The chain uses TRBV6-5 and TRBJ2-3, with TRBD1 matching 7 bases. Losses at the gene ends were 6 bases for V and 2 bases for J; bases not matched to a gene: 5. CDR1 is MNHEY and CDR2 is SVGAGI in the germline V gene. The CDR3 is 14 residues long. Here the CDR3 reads CASRRQGFTDTQYF. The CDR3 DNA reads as TGTGCCAGCAGACGACAGGGTTTCACAGATACGCAGTATTTT.

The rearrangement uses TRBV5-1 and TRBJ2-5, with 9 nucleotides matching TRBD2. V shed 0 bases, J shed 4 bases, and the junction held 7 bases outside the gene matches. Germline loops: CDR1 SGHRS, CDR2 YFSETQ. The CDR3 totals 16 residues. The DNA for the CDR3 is TGCGCCAGCAGCTTGGCGGTCTTAGCGGGAGCAGAGACCCAGTACTTC. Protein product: CASSLAVLAGAETQYF.

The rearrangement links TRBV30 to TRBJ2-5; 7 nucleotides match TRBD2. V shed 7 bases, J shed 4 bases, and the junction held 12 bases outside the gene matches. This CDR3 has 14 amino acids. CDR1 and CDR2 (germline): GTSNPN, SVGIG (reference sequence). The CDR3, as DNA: TGTGCCTCCGGGACGCGGACGGGAGGAGAGACCCAGTACTTC. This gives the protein CASGTRTGGETQYF.

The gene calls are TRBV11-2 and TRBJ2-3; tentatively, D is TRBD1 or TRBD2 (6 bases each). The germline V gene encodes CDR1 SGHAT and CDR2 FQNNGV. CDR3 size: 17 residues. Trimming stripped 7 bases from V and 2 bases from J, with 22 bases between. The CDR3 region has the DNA TGTGCCAGCACGAGCGGGTGGGGGGCCCCATCCACAGATACGCAGTATTTT. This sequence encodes CASTSGWGAPSTDTQYF.

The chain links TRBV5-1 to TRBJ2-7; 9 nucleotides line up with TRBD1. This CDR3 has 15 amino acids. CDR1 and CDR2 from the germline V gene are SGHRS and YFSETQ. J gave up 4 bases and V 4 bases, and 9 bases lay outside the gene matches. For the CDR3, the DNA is TGCGCCAGCAGCATTCCCGGGGGACAGGGTTACGAGCAGTACTTC. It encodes CASSIPGGQGYEQYF.

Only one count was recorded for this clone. The CDR3 sequence is CASSSGLASRTGELFF. CDR3 sequence (DNA): TGTGCCAGCAGTTCCGGACTAGCTTCAAGGACCGGGGAGCTGTTTTTT. This chain connects TRBV28 to TRBJ2-2; TRBD2 matches 8 bases. Germline V gene data show CDR1 as MDHEN and CDR2 as SYDVKM. V gave up 4 bases and J gave up 5 bases; unmatched junction bases: 9. The CDR3 is 16 amino acids.

CDR3: CASSLPGKLFF. The CDR3 DNA reads as TGTGCCAGCAGTTTACCCGGGAAACTGTTTTTT. The gene calls are TRBV28 and TRBJ1-4; D call uncertain. Germline CDR1 MDHEN, CDR2 SYDVKM. The CDR3 runs to 11 residues. Trimming removed 2 bases at V and 11 bases at J, with 6 bases between.

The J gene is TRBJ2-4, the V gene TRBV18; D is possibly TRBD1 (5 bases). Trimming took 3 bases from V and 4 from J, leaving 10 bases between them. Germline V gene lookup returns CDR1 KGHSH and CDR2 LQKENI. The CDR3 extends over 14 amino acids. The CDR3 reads CASSPTTDKNIQYF. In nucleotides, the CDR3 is TGTGCCAGCTCACCTACGACAGATAAAAACATTCAGTACTTC.

In DNA form, the CDR3 reads TGTGCCAGCAGTGATGGACCCACTAGCACAGATACGCAGTATTTT. This sequence encodes CASSDGPTSTDTQYF. This chain uses TRBV2 with TRBJ2-3; D is unresolved. CDR3 length: 15 residues. Germline CDR1 and CDR2: SNHLY and FYNNEI. V dropped 3 bases and J dropped 0 bases, with 10 bases sitting between them.